One sample yielded the 31 T cell receptor beta chains listed below, sequenced in a study of T-cell memory formation after mild COVID-19. TCRdb processed the 5' RACE reads anew with MiXCR; each CDR3 protein has one entry. This sample yields under 450,000 distinct CDR3 sequences, of which more than 20% are seen a single time; roughly a fifth belongs to the top ten. The sequencing sample was made of PBMCs or a T cell subset sorted from them (not recorded which). The receptors shown here come from a man aged 18 to 29 who had mild COVID-19 (a few samples of this study predate the infection). Cell type and time point are not known.

This clonotype was detected only a few times. The genes are TRBV25-1 and TRBJ2-1; TRBD2 agrees at 12 bases. Germline V CDR1 and CDR2: MGHDK, SYGVNS. CDR3 length equals 18 residues. The V and J ends lost 7 bases and 3 bases, in that order; junction bases with no gene match: 13. CDR3 DNA: TGTGCCAGCACCCCGAAGGCGGCGACTAGCGGGGGCTACAATGAGCAGTTCTTC. Translating gives CASTPKAATSGGYNEQFF.

This clonotype appeared a few times. This CDR3 reads CASSFRDQPTGELFF. CDR3 nucleotides: TGCGCCAGCAGCTTCCGGGACCAACCTACCGGGGAGCTGTTTTTT. The chain is built from TRBV5-1 and TRBJ2-2, with D perhaps being TRBD1 or TRBD2 (5 bases each). The length of the CDR3 is 15 residues. The germline V gene has CDR1 SGHRS and CDR2 YFSETQ. V lost 2 bases and J 5 bases, leaving 13 bases between the germline ends.

This clonotype was detected only once. The chain joins TRBV24-1 to TRBJ2-3; D gene unclear. The CDR3 runs to 16 residues. V was pared by 1 base and J by 1 base, with 11 bases between. The germline V gene encodes CDR1 KGHDR and CDR2 SFDVKD. The CDR3 DNA is TGTGCCACCAGTGATTTAATTTTCGGAGGCACAGATACGCAGTATTTT. Protein: CATSDLIFGGTDTQYF.

At least ten counts were recorded for this clonotype. V gene TRBV7-9 combines with J gene TRBJ2-3, with D maybe TRBD2 (6 bases). CDR3 length: 18 amino acids. The germline V and J ends were trimmed by 2 bases and 4 bases, with 22 bases remaining between them. CDR1 and CDR2 from the germline V gene are SEHNR and FQNEAQ (reference sequence). The CDR3 reads CASSLLSAGSFDPDTQYF. CDR3 nucleotide sequence: TGTGCCAGCAGCTTACTCTCCGCGGGGAGTTTTGATCCAGATACGCAGTATTTT.

The chain uses TRBV6-2 or TRBV6-3 and TRBJ2-3, with TRBD1 as a possible D gene (6 bases). This CDR3 comprises 14 residues. Trimming took 5 bases from V and 2 from J, leaving 11 bases between them. The V gene's germline CDR1 is MNHEY and CDR2 SVGEGT. The CDR3 sequence is CASSQGPDTDTQYF. The CDR3, as DNA: TGTGCCAGCAGTCAGGGGCCCGACACAGATACGCAGTATTTT.

The gene calls are TRBV5-1 and TRBJ2-1; D gene uncertain. The germline CDR1 and CDR2 sequences are SGHRS and YFSETQ. The CDR3 sequence is 12 residues long. The V end was cut by 1 base, the J end by 8 bases, with 7 bases between. CDR3 coding DNA: TGCGCCAGCAGCTTGAGTATCCATGAGCAGTTCTTC. Its protein product is CASSLSIHEQFF. The full variable domain, completed using reference TRBV5-1 and TRBJ2-1, is KAGVTQTPRYLIKTRGQQVTLSCSPISGHRSVSWYQQTPGQGLQFLFEYFSETQRNKGNFPGRFSGRQFSNSRSEMNVSTLELGDSALYLCASSLSIHEQFFGPGTRLTVL.

There are many counts of this clonotype. The chain links TRBV12-3 or TRBV12-4 to TRBJ2-7; TRBD1 aligns across 8 bases. This CDR3 is 15 amino acids long. The CDR3 region has the DNA TGTGCCAGCAGTCCGACAGGGGACGCCTCCCACGAGCAGTACGTC. Translated: CASSPTGDASHEQYV.

There are many counts of this clonotype. The V call is TRBV5-1, the J call TRBJ1-1; no firm D call. V was cut by 4 bases and J by 5 bases, with 15 bases left in between. The CDR3 is 14 residues long. Germline assignment: CDR1 SGHRS and CDR2 YFSETQ. The CDR3 reads CASSALPTGTEAFF. Here the CDR3 DNA reads TGCGCCAGCAGCGCCCTTCCGACTGGGACTGAAGCTTTCTTT.

The CDR3 loop is CASRSPGLYEQYV. For the CDR3, the DNA is TGTGCCAGCAGGTCTCCGGGACTCTACGAGCAGTACGTC. The V gene is TRBV6-2 or TRBV6-3, the J gene TRBJ2-7, with a possible D match to TRBD2 (6 bases). Germline V CDR1 and CDR2: MNHEY, SVGEGT. The CDR3 contains 13 residues. The V end lost 6 bases, the J end lost 3 bases, and 12 bases lay between the germline ends.

This chain uses TRBV3-1 with TRBJ2-7; D is perhaps TRBD1 or TRBD2 (6 bases each). Germline CDR1 and CDR2: LGHDT and YNNKEL (reference sequence). The CDR3 is 16 amino acids. The V end lost 0 bases, the J end lost 0 bases, and 12 bases lay between the germline ends. CDR3 coding DNA: TGTGCCAGCAGCCAAGATGAAGGGGGGTGCTCCTACGAGCAGTACGTC. It is translated as CASSQDEGGCSYEQYV.

This clonotype was seen just once. V gene TRBV6-1 combines with J gene TRBJ2-7; 8 nucleotides align to TRBD1. The CDR3 has 19 residues. Germline lookup yields CDR1 MNHNS and CDR2 SASEGT. V lost 6 bases and J lost 2; bases outside the gene matches: 21. CDR3 sequence: CASSVPVAGGAGFTYEQYV. CDR3 bases: TGTGCCAGCAGCGTCCCGGTGGCAGGGGGCGCGGGTTTTACCTACGAGCAGTACGTC.

The rearrangement joins TRBV11-2 to TRBJ2-1; D may be TRBD2 (6 bases). The V end lost 4 bases, the J end lost 4 bases, and 14 bases lay between the germline ends. Germline CDR1 reads SGHAT; CDR2 reads FQNNGV. The CDR3 runs to 15 residues. CDR3 protein: CASSSRGLPYNEQFF. The CDR3 DNA reads TGTGCCAGCAGCTCGCGGGGACTCCCATACAATGAGCAGTTCTTC.

The chain uses TRBV7-9 and TRBJ2-7; TRBD2 is a possible D gene (5 bases). Germline V lookup: CDR1 SEHNR, CDR2 FQNEAQ (reference sequence). Trimming stripped 5 bases from V and 9 bases from J, with 11 bases between. CDR3 size: 11 residues. The CDR3: CASSEILGQYF. The CDR3 DNA reads as TGTGCCAGCAGCGAAATACTAGGGCAGTACTTC. The full variable domain, completed using reference TRBV7-9 and TRBJ2-7, is DTGVSQNPRHKITKRGQNVTFRCDPISEHNRLYWYRQTLGQGPEFLTYFQNEAQLEKSRLLSDRFSAERPKGSFSTLEIQRTEQGDSAMYLCASSEILGQYFGPGTRLTVT.

The J gene is TRBJ2-1, the V gene TRBV28; weak D call: TRBD2 (7 bases). The CDR3 loop spans 16 amino acids. Deletions cut 6 bases from V and 8 bases from J, with 23 bases between. Germline values: CDR1 MDHEN, CDR2 SYDVKM. This chain's CDR3 is CASRVQSGGLIHEQFF. CDR3 DNA sequence: TGTGCCAGCAGAGTTCAGTCCGGGGGGCTAATCCATGAGCAGTTCTTC.

This clonotype showed up just a few times. The chain combines TRBV5-1 with TRBJ1-3; weak D call: TRBD1 (5 bases). V dropped 0 bases and J dropped 0 bases, with 10 bases sitting between them. This CDR3 has 16 residues. Germline CDR1 and CDR2: SGHRS and YFSETQ. The CDR3 DNA sequence: TGCGCCAGCAGCTTGGAGGGGCTAGACTCTGGAAACACCATATATTTT. Protein: CASSLEGLDSGNTIYF.

V and J are TRBV28 and TRBJ1-2, with D tentatively TRBD1 (5 bases). With 5 bases removed from V and 7 bases from J, the gap between germline ends came to 11 bases. The CDR3 covers 12 residues. CDR1 is MDHEN, CDR2 SYDVKM, per germline. The CDR3 region has the DNA TGTGCCAGCAGTCCCTGGGGGGGTGGCTACACCTTC. This sequence encodes CASSPWGGGYTF.

This clonotype was seen a few times. The chain carries TRBV20-1 and TRBJ1-1; no reliable D call. The CDR3 sequence is 12 residues long. From germline, CDR1 is DFQATT and CDR2 SNEGSKA (reference sequence). The ends were cut back, 0 bases at V and 5 bases at J, with 7 bases in the middle. The CDR3 sequence: CSARDVGTEAFF. The CDR3 DNA reads as TGCAGTGCTAGAGATGTGGGGACTGAAGCTTTCTTT.

V gene TRBV18 combines with J gene TRBJ2-7; no definite D call. The CDR3 covers 14 residues. Trimming removed 3 bases from V and 6 bases from J, with 15 bases in between. Germline CDR1 and CDR2: KGHSH and LQKENI. CDR3 in DNA: TGTGCCAGCTCACCCGGCAGCCTTTCACGCGAGCAGTACGTC. It specifies CASSPGSLSREQYV.

This clonotype has only a few counts. The chain uses TRBV9 and TRBJ1-5, with D tentatively TRBD1 (5 bases). V lost 0 bases and J 10 bases, leaving 14 bases between the germline ends. This CDR3 is 14 amino acids long. Germline CDR1 reads SGDLS; CDR2 reads YYNGEE. CDR3 nucleotide sequence: TGTGCCAGCAGCGTAGAGGGTCAGGGCGAACCCCAGCATTTT. It specifies CASSVEGQGEPQHF.

J is TRBJ2-1 and V is TRBV20-1, with TRBD2 identical over 10 bases. Germline V gives CDR1 DFQATT, CDR2 SNEGSKA (reference sequence). The CDR3 spans 14 residues. The trim removed 2 bases at V and 8 bases at J, leaving 6 bases unmatched. The CDR3 loop reads CSARTSGGADEQFF. The CDR3 DNA reads TGCAGTGCTAGAACCAGCGGGGGGGCGGATGAGCAGTTCTTC.

J is TRBJ2-2 and V is TRBV25-1; 9 bases fit TRBD1. The germline V gene has CDR1 MGHDK and CDR2 SYGVNS. With 9 bases clipped from V and 5 bases from J, the junction kept 7 bases outside the gene matches. CDR3 length: 14 residues. The CDR3 DNA sequence: TGTGCCAGTCTTGGACAGGGGTCGACCGGGGAGCTGTTTTTT. This gives the protein CASLGQGSTGELFF.

This clonotype came up a few times. The chain carries TRBV4-3 and TRBJ1-5; D remains unclear. The V and J ends lost 0 bases and 5 bases respectively, with 17 bases between them. This CDR3 region has 17 residues. CDR1 is LGHNA and CDR2 is YSLEER in the germline V gene. This CDR3 is CASSQEWALNRDQPQHF. CDR3 in DNA: TGCGCCAGCAGCCAAGAATGGGCCTTGAACCGCGATCAGCCCCAGCATTTT.

This sequence joins TRBV6-4 and TRBJ2-7; no firm D call. Germline CDR1 is MRHNA and CDR2 is SNTAGT. The CDR3 has 12 amino acids. Trimming removed 2 bases from V and 4 bases from J, with 6 bases in between. DNA of the CDR3: TGTGCCAGCAGTGACCACTTTTACGAGCAGTACGTC. Translating it yields CASSDHFYEQYV.

This rearrangement joins TRBV11-2 to TRBJ2-3; TRBD2 aligns across 9 bases. Germline values: CDR1 SGHAT, CDR2 FQNNGV. V dropped 1 base and J dropped 5; count of bases not matched to a gene: 13. The CDR3 extends over 18 amino acids. In DNA form, the CDR3 reads TGTGCCAGCAGCTTAGGGGGCTTCAAGCGGGGGGCAGGAGATACGCAGTATTTT. It is translated as CASSLGGFKRGAGDTQYF.

This clonotype was counted a few times. V is TRBV7-2 and J is TRBJ1-2; TRBD1 matches 7 bases. CDR1 SGHTA and CDR2 FQGNSA come from the germline V gene. The trim removed 1 base at V and 5 bases at J, leaving 10 bases unmatched. This CDR3 has 16 amino acids. CDR3 in DNA: TGTGCCAGCAGCTTAGATTTGGCAGGGGGGAGGTATGGCTACACCTTC. This codes for CASSLDLAGGRYGYTF.

This sequence joins TRBV11-1 and TRBJ2-5; the match to TRBD2 covers 9 bases. Germline V lookup: CDR1 SGHAT, CDR2 FQDESV (reference sequence). J gave up 4 bases and V 2 bases, and 11 bases lay outside the gene matches. This CDR3 spans 17 amino acids. The CDR3 nucleotides read TGTGCCAGCAGCTTAACAGCGGGGGGACTACTTGCAGAGACCCAGTACTTC. Its protein is CASSLTAGGLLAETQYF. Supplemented by reference TRBV11-1 and TRBJ2-5, the full variable domain reads EAEVAQSPRYKITEKSQAVAFWCDPISGHATLYWYRQILGQGPELLVQFQDESVVDDSQLPKDRFSAERLKGVDSTLKIQPAELGDSAMYLCASSLTAGGLLAETQYFGPGTRLLVL.

The chain employs TRBV9 and TRBJ2-3; 9 bases are a match to TRBD2. CDR1 and CDR2 (germline): SGDLS, YYNGEE. V lost 0 bases, J lost 5 bases, and 10 bases stayed unmatched. This CDR3 has 17 amino acids. CDR3 sequence reads: CASSVEPRGGPVDTQYF. The CDR3, as DNA: TGTGCCAGCAGCGTAGAACCGCGGGGGGGCCCGGTAGATACGCAGTATTTT.

The chain carries TRBV6-5 and TRBJ2-2, with unresolved D. Trimming shortened V by 5 bases and J by 7 bases, and 11 bases separated the two germline ends. Germline CDR1 and CDR2: MNHEY and SVGAGI. This CDR3 is 13 amino acids long. CDR3 sequence reads: CASSTHSDGELFF. The DNA of the CDR3 is TGTGCCAGCAGTACCCACTCTGACGGGGAGCTGTTTTTT.

The chain is built from TRBV7-9 and TRBJ2-7, with 8 bases that match TRBD1. With 3 bases clipped from V and 6 bases from J, the junction kept 4 bases outside the gene matches. The CDR3 loop spans 13 amino acids. Germline values: CDR1 SEHNR, CDR2 FQNEAQ (reference sequence). CDR3 sequence reads: CASSFGDRGEQYF. The CDR3 coding sequence is TGTGCCAGCAGCTTTGGTGACAGGGGCGAGCAGTACTTC.

This clonotype came up a few times. The rearrangement links TRBV12-3 or TRBV12-4 to TRBJ2-5; D unclear. V dropped 9 bases and J dropped 9 bases, with 14 bases sitting between them. The CDR3 totals 11 residues. CDR3 protein: CASSDEMAQYF. CDR3 nucleotide sequence: TGTGCCAGTTCCGATGAAATGGCCCAGTACTTC.

The rearrangement uses TRBV4-1 and TRBJ2-3; 7 bases are a match to TRBD1. With V trimmed by 4 bases and J by 5 bases, 9 bases remained unmatched. Looked up from germline, CDR1 is MGHRA and CDR2 is YSYEKL. This CDR3 contains 15 residues. CDR3 sequence (DNA): TGCGCCAGCAGCCGGACAGGAGCAGGGGGAGATACGCAGTATTTT. It is translated as CASSRTGAGGDTQYF.